These 19 T cell receptor beta chains originate from one sample sequenced in a study of blood T cell repertoires in COVID-19. Using immunoSEQ multiplex PCR, the repertoire was profiled, and TCRdb retains in-frame clones only, with some absent. The top ten hold more than 7.5% of the sample, which has 260,000 or so clones, roughly 90% seen once. The sample consisted of peripheral blood. The receptors come from a man younger than 35 with active or convalescent COVID-19.

The genes are TRBV2 and TRBJ2-2; 7 positions agree with TRBD1. The V and J ends lost 7 bases and 1 base, in that order; junction bases with no gene match: 6. The CDR3 is 15 residues long. Germline-derived CDR1 and CDR2 are SNHLY and FYNNEI. CDR3 sequence (DNA): TGTGCCAGCATGGGACAGTTACTGAACACCGGGGAGCTGTTTTTT. Residues: CASMGQLLNTGELFF.

This chain joins TRBV11-2 and TRBJ2-7; a weak D match, TRBD2 (7 bases). Germline-derived CDR1 and CDR2 are SGHAT and FQNNGV. This CDR3 has 14 residues. Deletions cut 3 bases from V and 2 bases from J, with 11 bases between. CDR3 bases: TGTGCCAGCAGCTTGGGGCGGGGGCCCTACGAGCAGTACTTC. Its translation is CASSLGRGPYEQYF.

The rearrangement joins TRBV6-6 to TRBJ2-7, with TRBD1 matching 8 bases. CDR1 MNHNY and CDR2 SVGAGI come from the germline V gene (reference sequence). This CDR3 is 15 amino acids long. V gave up 0 bases and J gave up 2 bases; unmatched junction bases: 3. The CDR3 sequence is CASSYSLDRAYEQYF. CDR3 nucleotide sequence: TGTGCCAGCAGTTACTCGTTGGACAGGGCCTACGAGCAGTACTTC.

The chain uses TRBV9 and TRBJ1-1, with D possibly matching TRBD1 (6 bases). The CDR3 runs 14 residues. Germline lookup yields CDR1 SGDLS and CDR2 YYNGEE. Trimming removed 0 bases from V and 1 base from J, with 7 bases in between. CDR3 coding DNA: TGTGCCAGCAGCGTAGGGGGACAGAACACTGAAGCTTTCTTT. Translated: CASSVGGQNTEAFF. Based on the CDR3 plus reference TRBV9 and TRBJ1-1, the full variable domain is DSGVTQTPKHLITATGQRVTLRCSPRSGDLSVYWYQQSLDQGLQFLIQYYNGEERAKGNILERFSAQQFPDLHSELNLSSLELGDSALYFCASSVGGQNTEAFFGQGTRLTVV.

The genes are TRBV12-5 and TRBJ2-4, with a possible D match to TRBD2 (5 bases). Germline values: CDR1 LGHNT, CDR2 FRNRAP. This CDR3 is 14 amino acids long. V shed 3 bases and J shed 2 bases, with 8 bases lying between them. CDR3 nucleotides: TGTGCTAGTGGTTTCTCCGGGACCAAAAACATTCAGTACTTC. Protein: CASGFSGTKNIQYF.

The genes are TRBV10-3 and TRBJ2-7; tentatively, D is TRBD1 (6 bases). Trimming pared 10 bases from V and 3 bases from J, leaving 16 bases between. CDR3 length equals 13 residues. The germline V gene has CDR1 ENHRY and CDR2 SYGVKD. The CDR3 sequence is CASNPDSFYEQYF. The CDR3, as DNA: TGTGCCAGCAACCCGGACAGCTTCTACGAGCAGTACTTC.

DNA for the CDR3: TGTGCCAGCAGCGAGACAGGGGGCCAGGAGACCCAGTACTTC. Protein product: CASSETGGQETQYF. This chain connects TRBV9 to TRBJ2-5, with TRBD1 matching over 10 bases. V lost 3 bases, J lost 5 bases, and 4 bases stayed unmatched. The CDR3 length is 14 residues. Germline CDR1 and CDR2: SGDLS and YYNGEE.

The chain couples TRBV3-1 (or the pseudogene TRBV3-2) to TRBJ1-5; 8 nucleotides agree with TRBD1. V was pared by 8 bases and J by 6 bases, with 3 bases of the junction left unmatched. The CDR3 is made up of 12 amino acids. Germline V gene sequence: CDR1 LGHDT, CDR2 YNNKEL (reference sequence). DNA for the CDR3: TGTGCCAGCGGGACAGGTGTTCAGCCCCAGCATTTT. It translates to CASGTGVQPQHF.

As for this clone: Other DNA sequences within the sample encode an identical CDR3. The chain recombines TRBV9 with TRBJ2-1; 8 nucleotides line up with TRBD2. The CDR3 sequence is 14 residues long. The germline V gene encodes CDR1 SGDLS and CDR2 YYNGEE. J was trimmed by 3 bases and V by 3 bases; bases with no gene match: 2. CDR3 sequence reads: CASSAGTSYNEQFF. The DNA of the CDR3 is TGTGCCAGCAGCGCCGGGACTAGCTACAATGAGCAGTTCTTC.

V and J are TRBV2 and TRBJ1-5, with D unclear. Germline CDR1 is SNHLY and CDR2 is FYNNEI. This CDR3 region has 13 residues. Trimming left V 8 bases short and J 0 bases short, with 8 bases between. CDR3 DNA: TGTGCCAGCCGAGATTATAGCAATCAGCCCCAGCATTTT. It specifies CASRDYSNQPQHF.

V gene TRBV9 combines with J gene TRBJ2-1; 10 bases match TRBD2. Germline V lookup: CDR1 SGDLS, CDR2 YYNGEE. With V trimmed by 0 bases and J by 7 bases, 16 bases remained unmatched. This CDR3 comprises 19 residues. This CDR3 is CASSVVGAASGGPENEQFF. The CDR3 bases are TGTGCCAGCAGCGTAGTCGGGGCGGCTAGCGGGGGCCCCGAGAATGAGCAGTTCTTC.

The gene calls are TRBV6-5 and TRBJ1-4; a possible D gene is TRBD1 (6 bases). CDR1 and CDR2 from the germline V gene are MNHEY and SVGAGI. Deletions cut 1 base from V and 5 bases from J, with 8 bases between. This CDR3 comprises 14 residues. CDR3 sequence: CASSYLQGNEKLFF. Here the CDR3 DNA reads TGTGCCAGCAGTTACTTACAGGGAAATGAAAAACTGTTTTTT.

The J gene is TRBJ1-6, the V gene TRBV7-2; D is possibly TRBD1 (5 bases). The germline V gene encodes CDR1 SGHTA and CDR2 FQGNSA. This CDR3 comprises 14 residues. Trimming cost V 4 bases and J 4 bases, with 8 bases left between them. CDR3 amino acids: CASSSGTYNSPLHF. The CDR3 nucleotides read TGTGCCAGCAGCTCAGGGACTTATAATTCACCCCTCCACTTT.

Points on this clone: The identical CDR3 is also encoded by other nucleotide sequences in the sample. The chain uses TRBV9 and TRBJ2-7, with a tentative D call TRBD1 (6 bases). Deletions cut 2 bases from V and 1 base from J, with 10 bases between. The CDR3 has 14 amino acids. CDR1 and CDR2 (germline): SGDLS, YYNGEE. This chain's CDR3 is CASSVLDRSYEQYF. The CDR3 DNA reads TGTGCCAGCAGCGTCTTGGACAGATCCTACGAGCAGTACTTC. The whole variable domain, remainder taken from reference TRBV9 and TRBJ2-7, is DSGVTQTPKHLITATGQRVTLRCSPRSGDLSVYWYQQSLDQGLQFLIQYYNGEERAKGNILERFSAQQFPDLHSELNLSSLELGDSALYFCASSVLDRSYEQYFGPGTRLTVT.

This clone has a single count. The V call is TRBV21-1, the J call TRBJ1-5; the table's D call, TRBD1, has no DNA check behind it. TRBV21-1 is a pseudogene segment. CDR3 size: 12 residues. The CDR3 protein is CARPPGGQPQHF. Written as DNA, the CDR3 is TGTGCCAGACCCCCAGGGGGTCAGCCCCAGCATTTT.

The genes are TRBV11-3 and TRBJ2-7, with 7 bases identical to TRBD1. Trimming cost V 5 bases and J 5 bases; bases outside gene matches: 3. CDR1 is SGHNT and CDR2 is YENEEA in the germline V gene. The CDR3 consists of 12 residues. CDR3 bases: TGTGCCAGCAGCCGAACAGGGGACGAGCAGTACTTC. Its protein product is CASSRTGDEQYF.

The CDR3 loop reads CASSFGQGVSYEQYF. CDR3 bases: TGTGCCAGTAGTTTCGGACAGGGAGTTTCCTACGAGCAGTACTTC. This chain connects TRBV19 to TRBJ2-7; 8 bases agree with TRBD1. This CDR3 is 15 amino acids long. With V trimmed by 5 bases and J by 1 base, 7 bases remained unmatched. Per the germline V gene, CDR1 is LNHDA and CDR2 is SQIVND (reference sequence).

V usage is TRBV27 and J usage is TRBJ1-3; D unresolved. The germline V and J ends were trimmed by 0 bases and 3 bases, with 6 bases remaining between them. The CDR3 totals 14 residues. CDR1 is MNHEY and CDR2 is SMNVEV in the germline V gene (reference sequence). The chain's CDR3 is CASSLSGGGNTIYF. CDR3 DNA sequence: TGTGCCAGCAGTTTATCCGGTGGTGGAAACACCATATATTTT.

The gene calls are TRBV6-5 and TRBJ2-1; 8 nucleotides agree with TRBD2. CDR1 is MNHEY, CDR2 SVGAGI, per germline. The CDR3 is 13 residues long. After removal of 6 bases from V and 5 bases from J, the junction contained 3 bases not matched to a gene. CDR3 residues: CASRGRGDNEQFF. CDR3 in DNA: TGTGCCAGCAGAGGGCGGGGGGACAATGAGCAGTTCTTC.